The subject of this entry is one T cell receptor (beta chain). Its recognized antigen is unknown. Within one base of it there is no much larger clone, and no base qualities were kept. The donors were healthy, HIV-negative adults with no recently reported acute infections or vaccinations. All donors were Caucasian adults living in Nashville, Tennessee, USA. CD4+ T cells were enriched by magnetic negative selection; naive cells were then positively selected on CD45RA, and the negative fraction formed the memory subset. After blood collection by leukapheresis, PBMCs were isolated using Ficoll-Histopaque density gradient centrifugation and then cryopreserved in the vapor phase of liquid nitrogen. Purity and quantity of every magnetically sorted T cell population were checked by analytical flow cytometry. Genomic DNA was isolated from each sorted fraction and quantified by UV absorbance on a Nanodrop 2000c.

The cysteine opens and the phenylalanine closes a CDR3 of 11 amino acids. Left in the record is the CDR3 DNA by itself, 33 bases read in frame from the first base. V loses 5 bases of germline sequence and J loses 2 bases, and the interval between the two ends is 4 bases. The germline V gene (reference sequence) supplies CDR1 SEHNR and CDR2 FQNEAQ. These data belong to a study of shared clonotypes between healthy human individuals (dated by TCRdb to the early 2020s). For context, the study as a whole: Two women and a few men aged 18 to 49 years were included in the cohort. Per donor, three plates each were used for CD4 naive and CD4 memory, two for CD8 naive, and one for CD8 memory. The study deeply sequenced blood TCR repertoires of five healthy adults to estimate repertoire size and the extent of clonotype sharing between individuals. Libraries were prepared and TCR repertoires were sequenced by different laboratories using diverse techniques, in order to increase sequencing depth and limit assay-specific biases. Per donor, leukapheresis produced somewhere between about 0.94 and 8.9 billion PBMCs. General study outcomes and caveats: Sampling was limited to blood, and TCR repertoires in tissue likely differ from TCR repertoires in blood. Roughly 5.2% of naive CD4, 3.5% of naive CD8, approximately 2.2% of memory CD4, and 0.35% to 0.4% of memory CD8 clonotypes were shared across a handful of donors. Estimated clonotype richness was generally larger for naive than for memory subsets. Because the study included only a small number of donors, the genetic and exposure-history diversity represented was limited. Higher generation probabilities were observed for clonotypes shared by all four sorted-subset donors than for non-shared clonotypes. Based on pairwise subsampling, the degree of clonotype sharing among donors was expected to be affected by sequencing depth. Incomplete sequencing was indicated by rarefaction of sorted-subset datasets, despite the large sequencing depth.

Using the deep immunoSEQ assay, multiplex PCR amplified TCR CDR3 regions from genomic DNA. For each cell subset, the extracted genomic DNA was distributed evenly across all wells of several immunoSEQ 96-well plates, and each plate served as one replicate. For sorted subsets, each replicate PCR was loaded with around 200 ng genomic DNA, equivalent to roughly 30,000 T cell genomes. Purified libraries were quantified with a Qubit 3.0 fluorometer, sized on a Bioanalyzer 2100, and re-quantified with the KAPA Library Quantification kit. A separate single-read 150-cycle Illumina NextSeq 550 flow cell was used to sequence each immunoSEQ 96-well plate. On the study's bioinformatics: Because only junctional sequences without quality scores were contained in the immunoSEQ output, filtering matching that applied to full-length reads could not be performed. Sequences were annotated with PyIR, a Python wrapper for IgBLAST v1.9, using IMGT germline references to assign V/J genes and CDR3. Reads were removed for weak V/J assignments (E-value above 1e-6), missing CDR3, stop codons, out-of-frame junctions, or ambiguous translated residues. V3J clonotypes were defined by identical inferred V gene, J gene, and CDR3 amino acid sequence. Percentage overlap between repertoires was calculated by dividing the number of shared unique clonotypes by the size of the smaller repertoire. RTK rarefaction, the Chao1 estimator, and Recon v2.1 estimates of unobserved clonotypes were used to assess repertoire richness. Generation probabilities for all TCRbeta clonotypes obtained by the gDNA method from a handful of donors were computed using OLGA. TCRdb holds this immuneACCESS table with in-frame rearrangements only. Some clones are missing; in checked studies, unresolved V genes explain under half, and the rest has no known cause. That table furnishes V, J and clone size, whereas the DNA furnished D and trimming. The sample yields 2 million to 2.5 million clones; approximately 95% were counted once. Approximately 0.4% of the sample is held by the ten biggest clonotypes.

This clonotype was sampled from a man between 18 and 35 years old in good health. Some clones in this sample may be carry-over from other donors' samples. The rearrangement joined TRBV7-9 to TRBJ2-7; the D gene assignment is ambiguous. The sequenced sample was naive CD4+ T cells from PBMCs. Reading the label with the study, this specimen's cell subset or site is: CD45RA+ positively selected. The DNA reads as follows: TGTGCCAGCAGCCCTACCTACGAGCAGTACTTC. Translated, it reads CASSPTYEQYF.